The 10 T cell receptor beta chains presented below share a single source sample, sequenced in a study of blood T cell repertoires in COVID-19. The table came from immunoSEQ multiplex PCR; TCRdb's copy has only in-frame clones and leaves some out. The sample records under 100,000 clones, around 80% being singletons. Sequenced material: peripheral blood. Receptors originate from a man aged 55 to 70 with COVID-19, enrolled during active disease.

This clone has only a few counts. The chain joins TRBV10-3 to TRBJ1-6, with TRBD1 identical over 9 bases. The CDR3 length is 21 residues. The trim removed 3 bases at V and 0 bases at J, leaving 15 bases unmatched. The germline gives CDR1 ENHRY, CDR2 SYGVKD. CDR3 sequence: CAISEDLGQGTLSSYNSPLHF. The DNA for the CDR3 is TGTGCCATCAGTGAAGACTTGGGACAGGGCACCTTAAGCTCCTATAATTCACCCCTCCACTTT.

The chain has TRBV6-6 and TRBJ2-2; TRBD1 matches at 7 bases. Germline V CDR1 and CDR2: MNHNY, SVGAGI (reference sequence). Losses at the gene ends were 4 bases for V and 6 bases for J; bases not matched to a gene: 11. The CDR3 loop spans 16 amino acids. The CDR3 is CASSSPGRGSSGELFF. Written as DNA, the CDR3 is TGTGCCAGCAGTTCCCCGGGCAGGGGGTCTTCCGGGGAGCTGTTTTTT.

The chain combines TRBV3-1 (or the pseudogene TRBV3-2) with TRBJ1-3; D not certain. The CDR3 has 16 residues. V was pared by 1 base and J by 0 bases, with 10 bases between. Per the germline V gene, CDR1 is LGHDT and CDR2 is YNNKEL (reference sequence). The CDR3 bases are TGTGCCAGCAGCCAAGTTAGCGGAAGCTCTGGAAACACCATATATTTT. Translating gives CASSQVSGSSGNTIYF.

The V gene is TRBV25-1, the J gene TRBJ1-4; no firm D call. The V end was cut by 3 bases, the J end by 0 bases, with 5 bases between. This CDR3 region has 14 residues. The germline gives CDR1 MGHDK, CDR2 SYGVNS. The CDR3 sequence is CASSDLPTNEKLFF. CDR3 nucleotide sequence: TGTGCCAGCAGTGATCTACCAACTAATGAAAAACTGTTTTTT. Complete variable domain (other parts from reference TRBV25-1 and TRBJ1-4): EADIYQTPRYLVIGTGKKITLECSQTMGHDKMYWYQQDPGMELHLIHYSYGVNSTEKGDLSSESTVSRIRTEHFPLTLESARPSHTSQYLCASSDLPTNEKLFFGSGTQLSVL.

The DNA of the CDR3 is TGTGCCAGCAGCCAAAAACTAGCGGCACCCTGGGATGAGCAGTTCTTC. This translates into CASSQKLAAPWDEQFF. V is TRBV3-1 (or the pseudogene TRBV3-2) and J is TRBJ2-1, with 8 positions matching TRBD2. Germline assignment: CDR1 LGHDT and CDR2 YNNKEL (reference sequence). CDR3 size: 16 residues. Trimming removed 2 bases from V and 8 bases from J; junction bases left unmatched: 11.

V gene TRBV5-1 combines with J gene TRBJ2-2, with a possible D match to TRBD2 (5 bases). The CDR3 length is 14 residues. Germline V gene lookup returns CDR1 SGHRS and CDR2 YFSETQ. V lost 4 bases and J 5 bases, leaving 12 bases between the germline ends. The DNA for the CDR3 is TGCGCCAGCAGCCCAGGAGAGGGTACCGGGGAGCTGTTTTTT. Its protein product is CASSPGEGTGELFF.

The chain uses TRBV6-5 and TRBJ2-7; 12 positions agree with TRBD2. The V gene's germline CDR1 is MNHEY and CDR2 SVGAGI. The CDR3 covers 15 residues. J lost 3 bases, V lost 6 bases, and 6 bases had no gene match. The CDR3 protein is CASRTGLAGLYEQYF. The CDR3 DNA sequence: TGTGCCAGCAGGACCGGACTAGCGGGACTCTACGAGCAGTACTTC.

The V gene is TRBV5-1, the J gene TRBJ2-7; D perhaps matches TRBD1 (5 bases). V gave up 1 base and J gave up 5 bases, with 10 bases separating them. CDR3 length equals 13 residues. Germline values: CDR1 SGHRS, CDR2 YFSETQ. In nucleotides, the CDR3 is TGCGCCAGCAGCTTGAAGGGGTCCCACGAGCAGTACTTC. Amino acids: CASSLKGSHEQYF.

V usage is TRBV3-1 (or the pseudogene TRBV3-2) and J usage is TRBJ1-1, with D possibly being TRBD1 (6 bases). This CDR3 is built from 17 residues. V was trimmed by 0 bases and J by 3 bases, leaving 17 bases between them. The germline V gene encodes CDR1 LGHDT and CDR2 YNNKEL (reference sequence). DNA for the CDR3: TGTGCCAGCAGCCAAGAGGGGTGGGGGCGCTTGGACACTGAAGCTTTCTTT. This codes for CASSQEGWGRLDTEAFF.

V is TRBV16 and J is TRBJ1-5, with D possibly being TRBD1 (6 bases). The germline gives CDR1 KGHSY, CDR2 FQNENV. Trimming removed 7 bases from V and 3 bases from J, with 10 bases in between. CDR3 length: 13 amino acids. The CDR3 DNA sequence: TGTGCCAGCATACAGGGTATCAATCAGCCCCAGCATTTT. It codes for CASIQGINQPQHF.